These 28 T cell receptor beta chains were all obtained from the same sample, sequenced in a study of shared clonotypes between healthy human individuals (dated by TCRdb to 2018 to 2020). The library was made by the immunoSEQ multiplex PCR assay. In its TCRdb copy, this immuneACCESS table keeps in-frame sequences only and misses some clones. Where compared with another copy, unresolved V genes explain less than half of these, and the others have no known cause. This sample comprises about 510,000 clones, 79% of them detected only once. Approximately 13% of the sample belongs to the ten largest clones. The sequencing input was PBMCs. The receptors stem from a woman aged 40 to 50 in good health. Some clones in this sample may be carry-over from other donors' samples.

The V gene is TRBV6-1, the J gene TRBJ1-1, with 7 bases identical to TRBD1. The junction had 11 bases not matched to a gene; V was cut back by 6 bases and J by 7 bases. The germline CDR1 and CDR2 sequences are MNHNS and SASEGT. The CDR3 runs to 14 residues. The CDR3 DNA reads TGTGCCAGCAGGGACCCAGACAGGGAGGGTGAAGCTTTCTTT. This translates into CASRDPDREGEAFF.

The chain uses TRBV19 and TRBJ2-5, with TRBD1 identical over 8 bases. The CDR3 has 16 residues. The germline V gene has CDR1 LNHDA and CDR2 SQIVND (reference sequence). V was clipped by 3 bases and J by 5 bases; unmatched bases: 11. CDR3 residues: CASSMGGDRSRETQYF. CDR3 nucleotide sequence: TGTGCCAGTAGTATGGGCGGGGACAGGTCGAGGGAGACCCAGTACTTC.

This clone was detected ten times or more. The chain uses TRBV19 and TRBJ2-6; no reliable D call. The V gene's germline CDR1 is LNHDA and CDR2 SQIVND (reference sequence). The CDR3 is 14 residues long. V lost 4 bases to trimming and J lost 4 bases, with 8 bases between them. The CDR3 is CASSKGSGANVLTF. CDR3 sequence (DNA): TGTGCCAGTAGTAAGGGTTCGGGGGCCAACGTCCTGACTTTC.

This CDR3 reads CASPSEEGSGNTIYF. DNA of the CDR3: TGTGCTAGTCCCTCAGAAGAGGGCTCTGGAAACACCATATATTTT. V and J are TRBV12-5 and TRBJ1-3; no reliable D call. Germline lookup yields CDR1 LGHNT and CDR2 FRNRAP. The CDR3 has 15 amino acids. V was clipped by 8 bases and J by 0 bases, with 14 bases between them.

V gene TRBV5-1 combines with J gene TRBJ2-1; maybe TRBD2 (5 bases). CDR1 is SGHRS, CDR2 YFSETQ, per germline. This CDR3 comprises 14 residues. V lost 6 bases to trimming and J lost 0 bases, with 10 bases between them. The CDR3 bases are TGCGCCAGCACGAGGGCGGCCTCCTACAATGAGCAGTTCTTC. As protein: CASTRAASYNEQFF. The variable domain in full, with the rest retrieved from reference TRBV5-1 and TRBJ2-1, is KAGVTQTPRYLIKTRGQQVTLSCSPISGHRSVSWYQQTPGQGLQFLFEYFSETQRNKGNFPGRFSGRQFSNSRSEMNVSTLELGDSALYLCASTRAASYNEQFFGPGTRLTVL.

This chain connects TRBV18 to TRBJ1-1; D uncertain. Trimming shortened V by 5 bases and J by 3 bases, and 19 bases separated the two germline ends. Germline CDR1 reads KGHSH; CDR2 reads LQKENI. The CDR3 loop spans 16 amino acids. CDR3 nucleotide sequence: TGTGCCAGCTCATTTAGGAAGAACCATGGCCACACTGAAGCTTTCTTT. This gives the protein CASSFRKNHGHTEAFF.

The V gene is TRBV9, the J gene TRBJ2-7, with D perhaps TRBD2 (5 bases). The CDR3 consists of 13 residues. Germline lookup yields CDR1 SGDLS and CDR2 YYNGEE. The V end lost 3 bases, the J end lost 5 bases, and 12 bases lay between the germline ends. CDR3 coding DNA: TGTGCCAGCAGCGACCCTCGGGGAGACGAGCAGTACTTC. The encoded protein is CASSDPRGDEQYF.

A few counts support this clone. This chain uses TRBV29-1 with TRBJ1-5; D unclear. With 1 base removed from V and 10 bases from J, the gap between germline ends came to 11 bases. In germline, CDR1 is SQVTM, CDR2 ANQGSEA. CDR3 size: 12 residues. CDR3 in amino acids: CSVEAANGPQHF. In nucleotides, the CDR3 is TGCAGCGTTGAAGCTGCGAACGGACCCCAGCATTTT.

CDR3: CASSLDHGFSGANVLTF. CDR3 bases: TGTGCCAGCAGTTTAGATCATGGATTCTCTGGGGCCAACGTCCTGACTTTC. V and J are TRBV2 and TRBJ2-6; D call uncertain. This CDR3 has 17 amino acids. Deletions cut 5 bases from V and 0 bases from J, with 14 bases between. Germline values: CDR1 SNHLY, CDR2 FYNNEI.

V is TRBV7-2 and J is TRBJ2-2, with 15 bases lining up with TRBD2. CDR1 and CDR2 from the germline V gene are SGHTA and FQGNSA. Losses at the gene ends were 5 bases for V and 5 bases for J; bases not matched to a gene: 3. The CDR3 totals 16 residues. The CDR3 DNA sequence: TGTGCCAGCAGCCCGGGACTAGCGGGAGGAACCGGGGAGCTGTTTTTT. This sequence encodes CASSPGLAGGTGELFF.

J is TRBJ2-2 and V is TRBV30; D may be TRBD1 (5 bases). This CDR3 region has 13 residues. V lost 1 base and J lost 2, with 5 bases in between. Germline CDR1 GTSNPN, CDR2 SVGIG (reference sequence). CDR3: CAWSGTNTGELFF. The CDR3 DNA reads TGTGCCTGGAGTGGGACAAACACCGGGGAGCTGTTTTTT. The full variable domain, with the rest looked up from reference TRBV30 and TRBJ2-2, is SQTIHQWPATLVQPVGSPLSLECTVEGTSNPNLYWYRQAAGRGLQLLFYSVGIGQISSEVPQNLSASRPQDRQFILSSKKLLLSDSGFYLCAWSGTNTGELFFGEGSRLTVL.

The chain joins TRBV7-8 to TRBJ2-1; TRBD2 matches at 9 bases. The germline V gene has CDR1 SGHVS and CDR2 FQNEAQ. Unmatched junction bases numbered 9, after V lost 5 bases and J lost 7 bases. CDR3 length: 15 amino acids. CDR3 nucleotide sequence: TGTGCCAGCAGCCGGGGACTAGCTGATCGGAATGAGCAGTTCTTC. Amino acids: CASSRGLADRNEQFF.

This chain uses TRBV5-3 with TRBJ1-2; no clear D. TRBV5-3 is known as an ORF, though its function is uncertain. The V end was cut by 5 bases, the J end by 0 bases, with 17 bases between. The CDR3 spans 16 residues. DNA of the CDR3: TGTGCCAGAAGGCGGGTTTGGGGAAACACTAACTATGGCTACACCTTC. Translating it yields CARRRVWGNTNYGYTF.

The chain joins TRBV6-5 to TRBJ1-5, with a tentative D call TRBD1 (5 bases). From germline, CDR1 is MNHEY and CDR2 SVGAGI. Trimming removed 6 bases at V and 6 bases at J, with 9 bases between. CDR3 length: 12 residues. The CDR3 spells CASSDSGQPQHF. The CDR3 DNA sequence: TGTGCCAGCAGCGACAGCGGTCAGCCCCAGCATTTT.

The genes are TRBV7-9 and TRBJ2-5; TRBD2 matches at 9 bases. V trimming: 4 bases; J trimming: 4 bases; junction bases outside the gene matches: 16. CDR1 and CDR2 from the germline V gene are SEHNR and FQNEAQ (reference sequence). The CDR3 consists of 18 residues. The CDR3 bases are TGTGCCAGCAGCTCACGACTAGCGGCGGGGCTATGGGGAGAGACCCAGTACTTC. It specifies CASSSRLAAGLWGETQYF.

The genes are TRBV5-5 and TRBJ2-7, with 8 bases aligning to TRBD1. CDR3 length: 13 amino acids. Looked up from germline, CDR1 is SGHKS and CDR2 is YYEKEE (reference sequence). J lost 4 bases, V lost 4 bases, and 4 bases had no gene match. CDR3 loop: CASSRDRWYEQYF. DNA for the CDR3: TGTGCCAGCAGCAGGGACAGGTGGTACGAGCAGTACTTC. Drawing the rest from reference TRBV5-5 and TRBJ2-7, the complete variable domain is DAGVTQSPTHLIKTRGQQVTLRCSPISGHKSVSWYQQVLGQGPQFIFQYYEKEERGRGNFPDRFSARQFPNYSSELNVNALLLGDSALYLCASSRDRWYEQYFGPGTRLTVT.

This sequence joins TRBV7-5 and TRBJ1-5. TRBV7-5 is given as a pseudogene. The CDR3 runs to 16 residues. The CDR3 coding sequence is TGTGTCAGAAGCCCGAGGGGGAGGGGTAACAATCAGCCCCAGCATTTT. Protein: CVRSPRGRGNNQPQHF.

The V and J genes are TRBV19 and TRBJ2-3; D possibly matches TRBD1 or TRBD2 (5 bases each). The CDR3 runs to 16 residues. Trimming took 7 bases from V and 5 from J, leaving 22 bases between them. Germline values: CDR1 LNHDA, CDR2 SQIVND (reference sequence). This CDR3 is CASKGMKLGGVDTQYF. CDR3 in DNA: TGTGCCAGTAAGGGGATGAAGCTCGGAGGAGTAGATACGCAGTATTTT.

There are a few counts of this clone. As DNA, the CDR3 is TGCGCCAGCAGCCGGACCCCCCAAGAGACCCAGTACTTC. Translated, it gives CASSRTPQETQYF. This sequence joins TRBV5-1 and TRBJ2-5; D ambiguous. From germline, CDR1 is SGHRS and CDR2 YFSETQ. Trimming shortened V by 4 bases and J by 1 base, and 8 bases separated the two germline ends. CDR3 length: 13 amino acids.

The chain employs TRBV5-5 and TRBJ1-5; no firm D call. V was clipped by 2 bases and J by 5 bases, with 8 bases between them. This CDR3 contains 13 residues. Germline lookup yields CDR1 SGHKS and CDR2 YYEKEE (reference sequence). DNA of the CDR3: TGTGCCAGCAGCTTAAGCTTTGATCAGCCCCAGCATTTT. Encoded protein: CASSLSFDQPQHF. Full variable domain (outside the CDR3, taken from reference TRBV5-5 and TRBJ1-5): DAGVTQSPTHLIKTRGQQVTLRCSPISGHKSVSWYQQVLGQGPQFIFQYYEKEERGRGNFPDRFSARQFPNYSSELNVNALLLGDSALYLCASSLSFDQPQHFGDGTRLSIL.

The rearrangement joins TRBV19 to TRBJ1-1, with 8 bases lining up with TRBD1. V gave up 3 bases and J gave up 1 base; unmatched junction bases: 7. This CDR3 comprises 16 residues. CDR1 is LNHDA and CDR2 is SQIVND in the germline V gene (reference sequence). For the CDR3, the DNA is TGTGCCAGTAGTATGGGCCCGGACAGGGAGAACACTGAAGCTTTCTTT. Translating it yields CASSMGPDRENTEAFF.

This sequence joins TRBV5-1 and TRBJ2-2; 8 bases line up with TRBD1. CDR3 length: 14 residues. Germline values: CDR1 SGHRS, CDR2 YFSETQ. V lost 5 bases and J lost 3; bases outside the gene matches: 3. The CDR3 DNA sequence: TGCGCCAGCAGATCGGGACAGGACACCGGGGAGCTGTTTTTT. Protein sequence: CASRSGQDTGELFF.

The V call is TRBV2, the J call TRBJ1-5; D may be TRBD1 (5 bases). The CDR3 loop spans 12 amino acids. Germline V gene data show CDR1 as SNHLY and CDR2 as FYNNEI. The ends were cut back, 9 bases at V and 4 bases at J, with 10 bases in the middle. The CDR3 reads CASGKGNQPQHF. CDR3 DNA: TGTGCCAGTGGAAAGGGGAATCAGCCCCAGCATTTT.

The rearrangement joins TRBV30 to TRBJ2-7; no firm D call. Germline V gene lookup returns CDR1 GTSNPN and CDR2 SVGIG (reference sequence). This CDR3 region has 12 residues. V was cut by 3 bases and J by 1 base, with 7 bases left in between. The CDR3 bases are TGTGCCTGGAGCCCTCAATCCTACGAGCAGTACTTC. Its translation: CAWSPQSYEQYF.

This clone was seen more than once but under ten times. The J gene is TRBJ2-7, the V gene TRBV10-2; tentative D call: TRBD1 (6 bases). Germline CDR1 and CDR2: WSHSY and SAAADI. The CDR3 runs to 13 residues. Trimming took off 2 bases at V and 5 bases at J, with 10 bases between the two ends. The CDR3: CASSEQQGNEQYF. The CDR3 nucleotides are TGCGCCAGCAGTGAGCAACAGGGAAACGAGCAGTACTTC.

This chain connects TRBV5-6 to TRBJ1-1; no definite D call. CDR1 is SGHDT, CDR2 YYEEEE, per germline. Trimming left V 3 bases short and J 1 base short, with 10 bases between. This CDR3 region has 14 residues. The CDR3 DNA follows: TGTGCCAGCAGCTCCCTACAAGGGAACACTGAAGCTTTCTTT. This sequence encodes CASSSLQGNTEAFF.

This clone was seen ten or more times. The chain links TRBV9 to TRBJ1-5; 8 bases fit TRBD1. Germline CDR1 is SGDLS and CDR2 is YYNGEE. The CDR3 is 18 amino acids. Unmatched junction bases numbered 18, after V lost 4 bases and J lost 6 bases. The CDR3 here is CASSPGLDQGALAQPQHF. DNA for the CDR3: TGTGCCAGCAGCCCCGGCCTAGATCAGGGGGCTTTGGCTCAGCCCCAGCATTTT.

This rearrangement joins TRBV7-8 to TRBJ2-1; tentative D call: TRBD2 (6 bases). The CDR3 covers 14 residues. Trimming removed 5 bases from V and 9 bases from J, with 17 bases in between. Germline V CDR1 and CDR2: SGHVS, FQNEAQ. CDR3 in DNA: TGTGCCAGCAGCGTCGGAAACGTCGGGGGTGAGCAGTTCTTC. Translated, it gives CASSVGNVGGEQFF.